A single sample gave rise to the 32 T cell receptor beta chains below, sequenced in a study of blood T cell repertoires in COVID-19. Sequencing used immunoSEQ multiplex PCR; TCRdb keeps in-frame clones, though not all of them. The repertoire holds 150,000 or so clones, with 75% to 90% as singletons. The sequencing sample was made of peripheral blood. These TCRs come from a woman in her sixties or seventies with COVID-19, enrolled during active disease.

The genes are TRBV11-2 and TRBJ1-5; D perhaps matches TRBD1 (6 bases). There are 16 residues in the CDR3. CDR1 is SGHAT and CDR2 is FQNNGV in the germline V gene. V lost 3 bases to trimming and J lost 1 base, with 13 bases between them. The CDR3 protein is CASSLGTGTSNQPQHF. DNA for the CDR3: TGTGCCAGCAGCTTGGGGACGGGGACAAGCAATCAGCCCCAGCATTTT.

As DNA, the CDR3 is TGCGCCAGCAGCCCCGGGGGGAACACAGATACGCAGTATTTT. Its translation: CASSPGGNTDTQYF. The V call is TRBV5-1, the J call TRBJ2-3; 7 bases agree with TRBD2. Trimming cost V 4 bases and J 2 bases; bases outside gene matches: 4. CDR1 SGHRS and CDR2 YFSETQ come from the germline V gene. The CDR3 covers 14 residues.

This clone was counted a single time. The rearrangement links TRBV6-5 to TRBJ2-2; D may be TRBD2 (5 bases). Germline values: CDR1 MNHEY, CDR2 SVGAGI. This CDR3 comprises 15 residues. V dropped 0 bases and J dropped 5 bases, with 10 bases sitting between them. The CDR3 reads CASSYSLASTGELFF. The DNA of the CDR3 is TGTGCCAGCAGTTACTCTCTAGCAAGTACCGGGGAGCTGTTTTTT.

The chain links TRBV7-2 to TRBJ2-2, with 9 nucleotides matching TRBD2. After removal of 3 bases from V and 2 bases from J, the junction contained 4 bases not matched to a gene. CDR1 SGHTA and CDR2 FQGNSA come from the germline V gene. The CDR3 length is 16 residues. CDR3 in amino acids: CASSLERGANTGELFF. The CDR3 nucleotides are TGTGCCAGCAGCTTGGAGCGGGGGGCTAACACCGGGGAGCTGTTTTTT.

CDR3 protein: CASRLPGVSGNTIYF. DNA of the CDR3: TGTGCCAGCAGACTACCGGGGGTCTCTGGAAACACCATATATTTT. This sequence joins TRBV28 and TRBJ1-3, with a tentative D call TRBD1 (5 bases). V lost 6 bases and J 0 bases, leaving 12 bases between the germline ends. CDR1 is MDHEN and CDR2 is SYDVKM in the germline V gene. The CDR3 sequence is 15 residues long.

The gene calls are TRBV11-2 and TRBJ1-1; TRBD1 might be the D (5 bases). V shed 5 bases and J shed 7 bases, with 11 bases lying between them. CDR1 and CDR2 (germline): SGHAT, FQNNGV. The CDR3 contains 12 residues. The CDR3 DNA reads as TGTGCCAGCAGCCCCGGGGGGGGTGAAGCTTTCTTT. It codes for CASSPGGGEAFF.

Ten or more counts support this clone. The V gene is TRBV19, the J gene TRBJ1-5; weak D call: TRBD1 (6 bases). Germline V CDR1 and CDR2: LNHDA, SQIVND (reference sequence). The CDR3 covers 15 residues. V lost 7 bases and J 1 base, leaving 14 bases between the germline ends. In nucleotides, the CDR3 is TGTGCCAGTATTCTTGGGGGCGCGAGCAATCAGCCCCAGCATTTT. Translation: CASILGGASNQPQHF.

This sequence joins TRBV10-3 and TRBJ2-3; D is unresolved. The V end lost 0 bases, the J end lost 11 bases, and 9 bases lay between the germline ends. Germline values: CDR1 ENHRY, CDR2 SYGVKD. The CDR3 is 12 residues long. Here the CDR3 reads CAISESAEVQYF. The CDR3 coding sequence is TGTGCCATCAGTGAGTCGGCAGAAGTGCAGTATTTT.

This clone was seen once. The CDR3 loop is CASSLGLPSYEQYF. CDR3 DNA sequence: TGTGCCAGCAGCTTGGGACTACCTTCCTACGAGCAGTACTTC. The chain recombines TRBV7-8 with TRBJ2-7, with 7 bases aligning to TRBD2. CDR1 SGHVS and CDR2 FQNEAQ come from the germline V gene. This CDR3 comprises 14 residues. After removal of 3 bases from V and 1 base from J, the junction contained 3 bases not matched to a gene.

The CDR3 nucleotides read TGTGCCAGCAGTGATCCAGTTCTTAATGAAAAACTGTTTTTT. This sequence encodes CASSDPVLNEKLFF. J is TRBJ1-4 and V is TRBV6-1; D not resolved. This CDR3 is 14 amino acids long. Germline V lookup: CDR1 MNHNS, CDR2 SASEGT. Between the trimmed V and J ends, which lost 3 bases and 4 bases, there was a span of 9 bases.

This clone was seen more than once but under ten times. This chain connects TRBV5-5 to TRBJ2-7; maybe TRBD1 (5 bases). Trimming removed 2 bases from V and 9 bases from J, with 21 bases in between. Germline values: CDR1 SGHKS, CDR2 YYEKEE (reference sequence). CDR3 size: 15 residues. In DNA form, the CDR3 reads TGTGCCAGCAGCTTAGGTGGAGAGTCCTACGACAGGCAGTACTTC. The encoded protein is CASSLGGESYDRQYF.

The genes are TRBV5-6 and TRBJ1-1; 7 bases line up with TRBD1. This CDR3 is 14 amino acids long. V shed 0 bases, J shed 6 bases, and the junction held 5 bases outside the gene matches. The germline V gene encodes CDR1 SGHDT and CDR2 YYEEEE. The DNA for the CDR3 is TGTGCCAGCAGCTTGGACCACGGGACAGCTGAAGCTTTCTTT. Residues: CASSLDHGTAEAFF. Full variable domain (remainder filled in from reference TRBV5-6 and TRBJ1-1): DAGVTQSPTHLIKTRGQQVTLRCSPKSGHDTVSWYQQALGQGPQFIFQYYEEEERQRGNFPDRFSGHQFPNYSSELNVNALLLGDSALYLCASSLDHGTAEAFFGQGTRLTVV.

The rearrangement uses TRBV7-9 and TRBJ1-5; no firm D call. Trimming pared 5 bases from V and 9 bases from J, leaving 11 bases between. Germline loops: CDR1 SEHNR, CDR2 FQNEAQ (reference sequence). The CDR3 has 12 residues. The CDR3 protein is CASSLPPGPQHF. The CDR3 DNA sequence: TGTGCCAGCAGCCTCCCCCCGGGGCCCCAGCATTTT. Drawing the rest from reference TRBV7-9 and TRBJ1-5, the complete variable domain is DTGVSQNPRHKITKRGQNVTFRCDPISEHNRLYWYRQTLGQGPEFLTYFQNEAQLEKSRLLSDRFSAERPKGSFSTLEIQRTEQGDSAMYLCASSLPPGPQHFGDGTRLSIL.

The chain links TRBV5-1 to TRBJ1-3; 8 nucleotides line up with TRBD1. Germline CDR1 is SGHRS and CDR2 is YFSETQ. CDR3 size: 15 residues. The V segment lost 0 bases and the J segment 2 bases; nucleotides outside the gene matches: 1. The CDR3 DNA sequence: TGCGCCAGCAGCTTGGGGACAGGGACTGGAAACACCATATATTTT. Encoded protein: CASSLGTGTGNTIYF. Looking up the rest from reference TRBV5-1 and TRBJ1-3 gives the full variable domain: KAGVTQTPRYLIKTRGQQVTLSCSPISGHRSVSWYQQTPGQGLQFLFEYFSETQRNKGNFPGRFSGRQFSNSRSEMNVSTLELGDSALYLCASSLGTGTGNTIYFGEGSWLTVV.

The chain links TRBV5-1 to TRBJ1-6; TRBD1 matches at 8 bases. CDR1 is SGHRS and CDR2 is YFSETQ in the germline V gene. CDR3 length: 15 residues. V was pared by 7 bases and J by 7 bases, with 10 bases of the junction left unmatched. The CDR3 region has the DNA TGCGCCAGCGGGACCGGACAGGGCCTCAATTCACCCCTCCACTTT. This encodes CASGTGQGLNSPLHF.

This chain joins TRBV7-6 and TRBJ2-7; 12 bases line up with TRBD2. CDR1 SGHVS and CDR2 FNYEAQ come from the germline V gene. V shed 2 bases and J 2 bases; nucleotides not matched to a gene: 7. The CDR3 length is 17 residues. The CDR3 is CASSLSQGLAGTYEQYF. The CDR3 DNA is TGTGCCAGCAGCTTATCCCAAGGACTAGCGGGGACCTACGAGCAGTACTTC.

CDR3 region: CASSFSILSSGNTIYF. The CDR3 region has the DNA TGTGCCAGCAGCTTTTCCATACTTAGCTCTGGAAACACCATATATTTT. The V call is TRBV5-8, the J call TRBJ1-3; D is undetermined. This CDR3 has 16 residues. Germline V CDR1 and CDR2: SGHTS, YDEGEE. Trimming stripped 2 bases from V and 0 bases from J, with 12 bases between.

Written as DNA, the CDR3 is TGTGCCAGCAGGATCGGGACAGGGGGCATTCAGCCCCAGCATTTT. The encoded protein is CASRIGTGGIQPQHF. The chain recombines TRBV27 with TRBJ1-5; 12 bases align to TRBD1. CDR3 length equals 15 residues. V was pared by 6 bases and J by 6 bases, with 6 bases of the junction left unmatched. The germline V gene encodes CDR1 MNHEY and CDR2 SMNVEV (reference sequence).

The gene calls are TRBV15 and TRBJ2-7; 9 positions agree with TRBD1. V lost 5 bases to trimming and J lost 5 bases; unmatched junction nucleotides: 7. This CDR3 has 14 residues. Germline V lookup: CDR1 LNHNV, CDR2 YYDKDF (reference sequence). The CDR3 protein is CATSLGTGWDEQYF. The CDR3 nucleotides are TGTGCCACCAGCTTGGGGACAGGGTGGGACGAGCAGTACTTC.

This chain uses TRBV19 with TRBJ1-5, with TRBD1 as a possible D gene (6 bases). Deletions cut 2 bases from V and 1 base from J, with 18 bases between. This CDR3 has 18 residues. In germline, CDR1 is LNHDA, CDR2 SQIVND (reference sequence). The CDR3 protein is CASSISRGKVRSNQPQHF. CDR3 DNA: TGTGCCAGTAGTATAAGTAGGGGGAAGGTAAGGAGCAATCAGCCCCAGCATTTT.

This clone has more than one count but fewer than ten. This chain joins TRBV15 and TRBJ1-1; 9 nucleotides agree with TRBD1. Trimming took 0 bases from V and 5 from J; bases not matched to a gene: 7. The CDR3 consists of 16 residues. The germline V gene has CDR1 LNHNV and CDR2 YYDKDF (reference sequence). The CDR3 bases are TGTGCCACCAGCAGAGATCGTGAGACAGGGGGAACTGAAGCTTTCTTT. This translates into CATSRDRETGGTEAFF.

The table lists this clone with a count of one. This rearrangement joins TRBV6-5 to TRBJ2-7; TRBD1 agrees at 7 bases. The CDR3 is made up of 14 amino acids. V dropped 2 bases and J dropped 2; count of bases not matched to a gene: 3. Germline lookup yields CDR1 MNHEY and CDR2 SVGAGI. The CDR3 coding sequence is TGTGCCAGCAGTTACACGGACAGGCCCTACGAGCAGTACTTC. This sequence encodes CASSYTDRPYEQYF.

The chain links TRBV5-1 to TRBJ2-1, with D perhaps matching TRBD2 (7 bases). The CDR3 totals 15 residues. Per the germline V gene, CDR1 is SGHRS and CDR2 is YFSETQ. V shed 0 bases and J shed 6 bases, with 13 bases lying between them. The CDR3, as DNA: TGCGCCAGCAGCTTGGCGTGGGGGGGCTCCAATGAGCAGTTCTTC. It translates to CASSLAWGGSNEQFF.

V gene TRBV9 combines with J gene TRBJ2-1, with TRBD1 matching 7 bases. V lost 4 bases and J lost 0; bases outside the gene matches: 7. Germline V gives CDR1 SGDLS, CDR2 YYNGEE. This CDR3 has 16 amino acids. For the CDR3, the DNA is TGTGCCAGCAGCCCGCGACAGGGACGCTCCTACAATGAGCAGTTCTTC. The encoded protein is CASSPRQGRSYNEQFF.

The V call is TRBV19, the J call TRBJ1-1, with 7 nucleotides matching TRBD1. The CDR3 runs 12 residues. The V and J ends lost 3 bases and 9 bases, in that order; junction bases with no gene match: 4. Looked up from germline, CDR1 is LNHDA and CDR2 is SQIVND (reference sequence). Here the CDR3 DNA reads TGTGCCAGTAGTATCGGCAGGGGGAAAGCTTTCTTT. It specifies CASSIGRGKAFF.

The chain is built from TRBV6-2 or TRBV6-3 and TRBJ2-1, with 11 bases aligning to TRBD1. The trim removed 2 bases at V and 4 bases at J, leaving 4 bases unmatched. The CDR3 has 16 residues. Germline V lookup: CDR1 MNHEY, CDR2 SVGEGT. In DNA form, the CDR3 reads TGTGCCAGCAGTTACACGGGACAGGGGGATTACAATGAGCAGTTCTTC. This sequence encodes CASSYTGQGDYNEQFF.

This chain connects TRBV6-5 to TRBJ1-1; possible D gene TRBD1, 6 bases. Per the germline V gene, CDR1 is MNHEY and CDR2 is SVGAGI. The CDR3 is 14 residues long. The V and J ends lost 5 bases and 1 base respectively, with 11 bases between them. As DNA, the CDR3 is TGTGCCAGCAGTCTTCGGACAGAGAACACTGAAGCTTTCTTT. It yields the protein CASSLRTENTEAFF.

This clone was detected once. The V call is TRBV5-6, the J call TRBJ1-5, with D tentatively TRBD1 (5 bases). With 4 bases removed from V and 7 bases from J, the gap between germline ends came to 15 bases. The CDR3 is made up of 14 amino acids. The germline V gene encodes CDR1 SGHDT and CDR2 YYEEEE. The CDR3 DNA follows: TGTGCCAGCAGCCTGCGGGGGGTCGAGCAGCCCCAGCATTTT. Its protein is CASSLRGVEQPQHF.

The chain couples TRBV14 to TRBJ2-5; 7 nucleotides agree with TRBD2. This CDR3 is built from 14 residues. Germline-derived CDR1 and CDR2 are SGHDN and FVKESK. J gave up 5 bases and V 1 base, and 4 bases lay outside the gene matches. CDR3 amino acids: CASSQGGGSETQYF. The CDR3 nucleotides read TGTGCCAGCAGCCAAGGGGGGGGGTCGGAGACCCAGTACTTC.

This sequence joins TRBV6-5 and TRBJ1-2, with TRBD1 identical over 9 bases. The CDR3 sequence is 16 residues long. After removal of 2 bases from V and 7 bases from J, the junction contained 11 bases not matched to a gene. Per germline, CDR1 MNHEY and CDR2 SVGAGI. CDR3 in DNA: TGTGCCAGCAGTTACAGCACTCGGGACAGGGTCCCTGGCTACACCTTC. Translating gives CASSYSTRDRVPGYTF.

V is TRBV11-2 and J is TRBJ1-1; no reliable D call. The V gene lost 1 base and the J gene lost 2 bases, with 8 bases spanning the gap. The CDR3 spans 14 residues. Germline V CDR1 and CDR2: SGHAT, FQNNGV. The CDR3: CASSLVRVNTEAFF. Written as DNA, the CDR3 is TGTGCCAGCAGCTTAGTGCGTGTTAACACTGAAGCTTTCTTT.

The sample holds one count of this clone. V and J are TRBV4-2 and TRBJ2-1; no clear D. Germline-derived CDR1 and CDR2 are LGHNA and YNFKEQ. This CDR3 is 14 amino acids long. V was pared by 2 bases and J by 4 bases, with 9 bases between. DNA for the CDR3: TGTGCCAGCAGCCAATCCCTCTTATACAATGAGCAGTTCTTC. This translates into CASSQSLLYNEQFF.